This T cell receptor (beta chain) was profiled in a study of monozygotic twins with inflammatory bowel disease. Each of the TCR libraries took 3,000 to 4,000 ng of total RNA. For each CDR3 protein, TCRdb gives one entry from its re-call of the 5' RACE reads, without DNA. This table lists 330,000 or so distinct CDR3 sequences. CDR1 SEHNR and CDR2 FQNEAQ come from the germline V gene (reference sequence). This CDR3 is 15 amino acids long. Sequencing input: blood. The clonotype originates from a human donor with ulcerative colitis or Crohn's disease, or a healthy co-twin of an affected twin (not recorded which). The chain joins TRBV7-9 to TRBJ1-5; TCRdb outputs TRBD1, but without DNA this stays unchecked. CDR3: CASSLADSGNQPQHF.